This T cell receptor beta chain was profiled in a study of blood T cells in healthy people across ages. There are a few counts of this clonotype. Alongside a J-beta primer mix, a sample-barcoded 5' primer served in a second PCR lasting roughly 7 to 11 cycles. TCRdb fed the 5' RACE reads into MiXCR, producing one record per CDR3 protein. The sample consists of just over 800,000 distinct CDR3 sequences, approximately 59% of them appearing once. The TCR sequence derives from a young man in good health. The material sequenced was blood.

The CDR3 loop is CASSNRGVGETQYF. CDR3 nucleotide sequence: TGTGCCAGCAGTAACAGGGGAGTCGGAGAGACCCAGTACTTC. The V and J genes are TRBV6-2 or TRBV6-3 and TRBJ2-7; TRBD1 agrees at 7 bases. The J call is doubtful: the DNA matches TRBJ2-5 better. The germline gives CDR1 MNHEY, CDR2 SVGEGT. This CDR3 contains 14 residues.